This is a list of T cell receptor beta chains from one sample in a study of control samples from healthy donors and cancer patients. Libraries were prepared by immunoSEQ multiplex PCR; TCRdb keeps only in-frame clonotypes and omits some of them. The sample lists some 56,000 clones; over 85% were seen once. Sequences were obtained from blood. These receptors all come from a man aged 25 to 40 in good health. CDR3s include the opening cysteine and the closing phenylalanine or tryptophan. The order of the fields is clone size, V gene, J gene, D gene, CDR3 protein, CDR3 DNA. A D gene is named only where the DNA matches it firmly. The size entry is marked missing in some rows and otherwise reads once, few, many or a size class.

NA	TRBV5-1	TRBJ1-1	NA	CASRMNTVNIEAFF	TGCGCCAGCAGGATGAACACAGTAAATATTGAAGCTTTCTTT
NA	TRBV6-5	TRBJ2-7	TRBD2	CASRTSGRGSYEQYF	TGTGCCAGCAGGACTAGCGGGAGAGGCTCCTACGAGCAGTACTTC
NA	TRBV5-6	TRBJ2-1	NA	CASSLARHSYNEQFF	TGTGCCAGCAGCTTGGCTCGCCACTCCTACAATGAGCAGTTCTTC
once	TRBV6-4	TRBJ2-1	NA	CASSEDVNLSPNEQFF	TGTGCCAGCAGTGAAGATGTCAATCTTAGCCCCAATGAGCAGTTCTTC
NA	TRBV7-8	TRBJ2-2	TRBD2	CASSPEREGLLELFF	TGTGCCAGCAGCCCGGAGCGGGAGGGCCTTTTGGAGCTGTTTTTT
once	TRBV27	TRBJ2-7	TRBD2	CASSSGALAGPLGEQYF	TGTGCCAGCAGTTCCGGGGCGTTAGCGGGACCCCTGGGCGAGCAGTACTTC
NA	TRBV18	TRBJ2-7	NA	CASSPKTTGPNEQYF	TGTGCCAGCTCACCAAAAACTACAGGGCCCAACGAGCAGTACTTC
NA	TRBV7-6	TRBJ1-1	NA	CASSPISRGMNTEAFF	TGTGCCAGCAGTCCAATTTCCAGGGGAATGAACACTGAAGCTTTCTTT
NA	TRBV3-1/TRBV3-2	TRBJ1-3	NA	CASSQDSGNTIYF	TGTGCCAGCAGCCAAGATTCTGGAAACACCATATATTTT
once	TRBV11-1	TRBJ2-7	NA	CASSFSGAYGQYF	TGTGCCAGCAGCTTCTCAGGGGCCTACGGGCAGTACTTC